This T cell receptor beta chain derives from a study of CD8 T cells in ankylosing spondylitis. Study-wide findings and caveats: Blood from ankylosing spondylitis patients appeared to carry a characteristic roughly eight-variant TCR beta motif. Reports say disease-linked clones showed up significantly more in matched ankylosing spondylitis synovial fluid.

As to this clonotype: The antigen remains unidentified.

The CDR3 contains 14 residues. The ends were cut back, 8 bases at V and 5 bases at J, with 15 bases in the middle. Per germline, CDR1 SGHVS and CDR2 FNYEAQ. Quantitative 5'-RACE with molecular barcodes generated TCR beta libraries. From the 5' RACE reads, TCRdb called clonotypes with MiXCR, one entry per CDR3 protein. The table has some 270,000 distinct CDR3 sequences, roughly 18% seen once; the top ten hold around a third. This TCR derives from a male donor with ankylosing spondylitis or in good health (not recorded which). The sequenced sample was blood, either unsorted or a sorted T cell fraction (not recorded which). The V and J genes are TRBV7-6 and TRBJ2-2, with D possibly TRBD2 on 6 matching bases. CDR3: CASSTEGITGELFF. The DNA of the CDR3 is TGTGCCAGCTCGACGGAGGGGATTACCGGGGAGCTGTTTTTT.